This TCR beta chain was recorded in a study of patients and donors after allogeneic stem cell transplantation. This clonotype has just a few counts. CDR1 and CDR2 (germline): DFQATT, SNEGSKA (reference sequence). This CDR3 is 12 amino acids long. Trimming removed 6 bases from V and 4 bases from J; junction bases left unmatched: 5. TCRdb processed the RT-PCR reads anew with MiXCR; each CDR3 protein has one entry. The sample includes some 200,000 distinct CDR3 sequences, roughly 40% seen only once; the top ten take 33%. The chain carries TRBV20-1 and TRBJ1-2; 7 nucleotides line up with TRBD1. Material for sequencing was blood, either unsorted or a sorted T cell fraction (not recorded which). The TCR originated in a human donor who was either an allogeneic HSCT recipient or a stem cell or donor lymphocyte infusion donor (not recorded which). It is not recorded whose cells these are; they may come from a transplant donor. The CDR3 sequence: CSAGGQAYGYTF. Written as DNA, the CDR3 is TGCAGTGCCGGAGGACAGGCCTATGGCTACACCTTC.